Following are 21 T cell receptor beta chains from one sample sequenced in a study of Ad26.COV2.S vaccination and SARS-CoV-2 variants. Data came from immunoSEQ multiplex PCR; TCRdb stores just in-frame clones and leaves some out. The data contain 350,000 to 500,000 clones, roughly 88% of them singletons. Treatment of the sample: some 20 received Ad26.COV2.S at low or high dose, single or two shots; about 5 received placebo; per-sample allocation not given. After the first vaccine or placebo injection, samples were drawn on day 63. The material was peripheral blood, obtained in a trial of Ad26.COV2.S vaccine versus placebo. These receptors were collected from a person aged 18-65 years who received the Ad26.COV2.S COVID-19 vaccine or a placebo.

V is TRBV7-2 and J is TRBJ2-1; 10 nucleotides line up with TRBD1. Germline V gene sequence: CDR1 SGHTA, CDR2 FQGNSA. V shed 8 bases and J 9 bases; nucleotides not matched to a gene: 10. The CDR3 spans 14 residues. The CDR3 spells CASADRGLSGEQFF. Here the CDR3 DNA reads TGTGCCAGCGCCGACAGGGGGCTATCTGGTGAGCAGTTCTTC.

The V gene is TRBV3-1 (or the pseudogene TRBV3-2), the J gene TRBJ2-2; 13 bases are a match to TRBD2. The germline V gene encodes CDR1 LGHDT and CDR2 YNNKEL (reference sequence). This CDR3 is 18 amino acids long. V gave up 2 bases and J gave up 3 bases; unmatched junction bases: 6. The CDR3: CASSQSGLAGRHTGELFF. The DNA of the CDR3 is TGTGCCAGCAGCCAATCGGGACTAGCGGGACGACACACCGGGGAGCTGTTTTTT.

The chain couples TRBV28 to TRBJ1-1, with TRBD1 as a possible D gene (5 bases). Germline-derived CDR1 and CDR2 are MDHEN and SYDVKM. V lost 5 bases, J lost 0 bases, and 10 bases lay in between. The CDR3 extends over 14 amino acids. DNA of the CDR3: TGTGCCAGCAGTAAAGACAGTATGAACACTGAAGCTTTCTTT. This gives the protein CASSKDSMNTEAFF.

V gene TRBV28 combines with J gene TRBJ1-1; 11 nucleotides agree with TRBD1. This CDR3 is built from 15 residues. Germline assignment: CDR1 MDHEN and CDR2 SYDVKM. J gave up 7 bases and V 3 bases, and 7 bases lay outside the gene matches. The CDR3 reads CASSLMKGQGVEAFF. The CDR3 bases are TGTGCCAGCAGTTTGATGAAGGGACAGGGGGTTGAAGCTTTCTTT.

V gene TRBV28 combines with J gene TRBJ1-5, with 7 bases identical to TRBD1. The germline CDR1 and CDR2 sequences are MDHEN and SYDVKM. The CDR3 is made up of 15 amino acids. V gave up 8 bases and J gave up 0 bases; unmatched junction bases: 7. In nucleotides, the CDR3 is TGTGCCAGCCGGGACAGTCCCTCTAGCAATCAGCCCCAGCATTTT. Translation: CASRDSPSSNQPQHF.

The rearrangement uses TRBV19 and TRBJ2-5, with 8 bases fitting TRBD1. Germline trimming cut 3 bases from V and 1 base from J; bases unmatched to any gene: 7. The CDR3 loop spans 16 amino acids. The germline V gene encodes CDR1 LNHDA and CDR2 SQIVND (reference sequence). The CDR3 DNA reads TGTGCCAGTAGTATGGTCACAGGGGGATTCCAAGAGACCCAGTACTTC. Translation: CASSMVTGGFQETQYF.

This sequence joins TRBV27 and TRBJ2-5, with TRBD1 matching over 8 bases. J was trimmed by 5 bases and V by 5 bases; bases with no gene match: 7. This CDR3 spans 14 amino acids. From germline, CDR1 is MNHEY and CDR2 SMNVEV (reference sequence). CDR3 DNA: TGTGCCAGCAGTGACAGGGGTTCGGGGGAGACCCAGTACTTC. Protein: CASSDRGSGETQYF.

The CDR3: CASSSQREGLRELFF. The CDR3, as DNA: TGTGCCAGCAGCTCTCAGCGGGAGGGCCTCAGGGAGCTGTTTTTT. The J gene is TRBJ2-2, the V gene TRBV11-2; 10 bases agree with TRBD2. The CDR3 contains 15 residues. Germline values: CDR1 SGHAT, CDR2 FQNNGV. J was trimmed by 9 bases and V by 4 bases; bases with no gene match: 8.

J is TRBJ1-2 and V is TRBV6-2 or TRBV6-3, with D uncertain. Trimming removed 5 bases at V and 2 bases at J, with 9 bases between. Germline loops: CDR1 MNHEY, CDR2 SVGEGT. The CDR3 has 13 residues. The CDR3 sequence is CASSLGENYGYTF. CDR3 nucleotide sequence: TGTGCCAGCAGTCTGGGAGAGAACTATGGCTACACCTTC.

The V gene is TRBV5-1, the J gene TRBJ1-2, with a tentative D call TRBD1 (6 bases). The length of the CDR3 is 15 residues. Trimming removed 0 bases at V and 0 bases at J, with 9 bases between. Germline V gene sequence: CDR1 SGHRS, CDR2 YFSETQ. The CDR3 DNA reads as TGCGCCAGCAGCTTGGCAGGGGTTTCTAACTATGGCTACACCTTC. Amino acid sequence: CASSLAGVSNYGYTF.

As regards this clone: The same CDR3 also results from other DNA sequences found in this sample. V and J are TRBV6-5 and TRBJ2-7; D gene unclear. This CDR3 spans 13 amino acids. V was clipped by 2 bases and J by 0 bases, with 5 bases between them. The germline CDR1 and CDR2 sequences are MNHEY and SVGAGI. The CDR3, as DNA: TGTGCCAGCAGTTACGGTATCTCCTACGAGCAGTACTTC. Translating it yields CASSYGISYEQYF.

The chain joins TRBV2 to TRBJ2-1; 9 nucleotides line up with TRBD1. Germline-derived CDR1 and CDR2 are SNHLY and FYNNEI. J gave up 2 bases and V 4 bases, and 3 bases lay outside the gene matches. CDR3 length: 15 residues. The CDR3: CASSVGQGTYNEQFF. DNA of the CDR3: TGTGCCAGCAGTGTCGGACAGGGGACCTACAATGAGCAGTTCTTC.

This sequence joins TRBV19 and TRBJ1-5, with D perhaps matching TRBD1 (6 bases). Trimming removed 10 bases from V and 2 bases from J, with 18 bases in between. The V gene's germline CDR1 is LNHDA and CDR2 SQIVND (reference sequence). The CDR3 extends over 15 amino acids. The DNA of the CDR3 is TGTGCCACGACGGCAGGGGAACATCGCAATCAGCCCCAGCATTTT. Translated: CATTAGEHRNQPQHF.

V usage is TRBV5-4 and J usage is TRBJ2-7; D not resolved. The V gene's germline CDR1 is SGHNT and CDR2 YYREEE (reference sequence). V was pared by 1 base and J by 4 bases, with 15 bases between. This CDR3 has 15 residues. CDR3 coding DNA: TGTGCCAGCAGCTTGAAGGGTGGCGCTGGATACGAGCAGTACTTC. Residues: CASSLKGGAGYEQYF.

V usage is TRBV29-1 and J usage is TRBJ2-7, with 11 bases that match TRBD2. Germline V CDR1 and CDR2: SQVTM, ANQGSEA. Trimming removed 3 bases from V and 7 bases from J; junction bases left unmatched: 5. The CDR3 is 13 amino acids. The CDR3 coding sequence is TGCAGCGTTGACGGTCTAGCGGGAGGTGAGCAGTACTTC. It encodes CSVDGLAGGEQYF.

The chain is built from TRBV7-8 and TRBJ2-1; D unclear. V dropped 1 base and J dropped 6 bases, with 13 bases sitting between them. The CDR3 runs to 15 residues. Germline-derived CDR1 and CDR2 are SGHVS and FQNEAQ. The CDR3 here is CASSLDRIPRNEQFF. The CDR3 DNA is TGTGCCAGCAGCTTAGATAGGATACCCCGCAATGAGCAGTTCTTC.

The chain employs TRBV19 and TRBJ1-5; possibly TRBD1 for D (5 bases). Looked up from germline, CDR1 is LNHDA and CDR2 is SQIVND (reference sequence). Deletions cut 3 bases from V and 3 bases from J, with 9 bases between. There are 14 residues in the CDR3. CDR3 region: CASSIQGNNQPQHF. CDR3 sequence (DNA): TGTGCCAGTAGTATCCAGGGAAACAATCAGCCCCAGCATTTT.

The V call is TRBV18, the J call TRBJ2-3; 8 bases are a match to TRBD2. Germline V CDR1 and CDR2: KGHSH, LQKENI. After removal of 1 base from V and 2 bases from J, the junction contained 2 bases not matched to a gene. The CDR3 has 15 residues. This CDR3 is CASSPLAGSTDTQYF. The CDR3 coding sequence is TGTGCCAGCTCACCACTAGCGGGATCCACAGATACGCAGTATTTT.

The chain has TRBV6-5 and TRBJ2-5; D is possibly TRBD1 (5 bases). V shed 6 bases and J shed 1 base, with 12 bases lying between them. The CDR3 runs to 14 residues. Germline V gives CDR1 MNHEY, CDR2 SVGAGI. The CDR3 loop is CASSHDRSQETQYF. CDR3 nucleotides: TGTGCCAGCAGCCACGACAGAAGCCAAGAGACCCAGTACTTC.

The V call is TRBV19, the J call TRBJ1-5; D might be TRBD1 (6 bases). CDR1 LNHDA and CDR2 SQIVND come from the germline V gene (reference sequence). The CDR3 loop spans 13 amino acids. V was pared by 9 bases and J by 6 bases, with 15 bases between. The CDR3: CASGTKRGQPQHF. The CDR3, as DNA: TGTGCCAGCGGGACAAAACGTGGTCAGCCCCAGCATTTT. Full variable domain (remainder filled in from reference TRBV19 and TRBJ1-5): DGGITQSPKYLFRKEGQNVTLSCEQNLNHDAMYWYRQDPGQGLRLIYYSQIVNDFQKGDIAEGYSVSREKKESFPLTVTSAQKNPTAFYLCASGTKRGQPQHFGDGTRLSIL.

The rearrangement uses TRBV5-6 and TRBJ1-2, with D tentatively TRBD1 (5 bases). The germline V gene has CDR1 SGHDT and CDR2 YYEEEE. V dropped 5 bases and J dropped 5 bases, with 16 bases sitting between them. This CDR3 is built from 14 residues. CDR3 sequence: CASRATGLRYGYTF. The CDR3 DNA follows: TGTGCCAGCAGGGCTACAGGACTAAGATATGGCTACACCTTC.